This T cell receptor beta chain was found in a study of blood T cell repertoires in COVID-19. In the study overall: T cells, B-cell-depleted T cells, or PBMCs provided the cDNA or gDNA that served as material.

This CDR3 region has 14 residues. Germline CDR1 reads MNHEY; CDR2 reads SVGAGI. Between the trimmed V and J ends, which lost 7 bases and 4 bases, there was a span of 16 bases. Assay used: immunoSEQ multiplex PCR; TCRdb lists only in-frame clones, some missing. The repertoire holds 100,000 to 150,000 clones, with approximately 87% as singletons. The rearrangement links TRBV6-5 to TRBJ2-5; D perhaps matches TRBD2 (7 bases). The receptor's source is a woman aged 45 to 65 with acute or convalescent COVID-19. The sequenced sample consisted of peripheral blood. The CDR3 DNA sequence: TGTGCCAGCACCCAGGGAGGGGGAGGAGAGACCCAGTACTTC. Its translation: CASTQGGGGETQYF.